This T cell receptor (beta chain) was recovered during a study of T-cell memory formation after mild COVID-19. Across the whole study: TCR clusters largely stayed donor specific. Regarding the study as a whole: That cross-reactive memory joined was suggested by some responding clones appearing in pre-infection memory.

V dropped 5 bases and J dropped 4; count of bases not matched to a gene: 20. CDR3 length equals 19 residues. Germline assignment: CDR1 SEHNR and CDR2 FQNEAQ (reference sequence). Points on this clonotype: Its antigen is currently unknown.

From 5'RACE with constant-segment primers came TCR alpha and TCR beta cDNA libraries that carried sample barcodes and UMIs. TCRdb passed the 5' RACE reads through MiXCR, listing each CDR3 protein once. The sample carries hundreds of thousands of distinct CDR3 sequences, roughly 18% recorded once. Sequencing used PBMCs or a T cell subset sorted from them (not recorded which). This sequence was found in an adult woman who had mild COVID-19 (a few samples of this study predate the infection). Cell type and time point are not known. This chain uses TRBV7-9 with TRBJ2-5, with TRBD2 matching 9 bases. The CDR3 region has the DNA TGTGCCAGCAGCACCCCGGCGGTGACTAGCGGAACCTCAAGAGAGACCCAGTACTTC. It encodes CASSTPAVTSGTSRETQYF.